This TCR beta chain was profiled in a study of blood T cell repertoires in COVID-19. Study details: The United States, Italy and Spain supplied acute and convalescent COVID-19 samples. PBMCs, B-cell-depleted T cells, or T cells were the source of the cDNA or gDNA that made up the material.

Seattle-derived patients entered the study during active infection and were followed longitudinally. How the authors handled the data: Estimation of nucleated cell counts relied on the amplification of reference gene primers. Generated by immunoSEQ multiplex PCR, the TCRdb table keeps only in-frame clones and is missing some. The V and J calls and clone size are taken from that table; D and trimming were inferred from the DNA. The sample holds more than 80,000 clones, less than 80% seen once. V lost 4 bases, J lost 2 bases, and 19 bases lay in between. This CDR3 comprises 17 residues. CDR1 and CDR2 (germline): SGHRS, YFSETQ.

This receptor was obtained from a man older than 75 with COVID-19, enrolled during active disease. The chain is built from TRBV5-1 and TRBJ1-5; TRBD1 is a possible D gene (6 bases). Source material: peripheral blood. The CDR3 region has the DNA TGCGCCAGCAGCCCTGGGGGGGGCGGGTACGGCAATCAGCCCCAGCATTTT. Protein product: CASSPGGGGYGNQPQHF.